What follows describes a single T cell receptor beta chain. Its antigen is not known. This sample was taken from a study of cytomegalovirus exposure and HLA in healthy donors. Study-wide results and caveats: Most observed TCR sequences were rare, whereas some public TCRs were detected in many donors. TCR beta V- and J-gene trimming, according to a later analysis, was linked to a missense DCLRE1C variant. Data from an earlier analysis indicated that most TCR beta V segments were productive either about 87% or about 30% of the time.

The PCR contained 60 Vbeta and 13 Jbeta primers. The table came from immunoSEQ multiplex PCR; TCRdb's copy has only in-frame clones and leaves some out. The sample holds about 120,000 clones, about 79% seen once. Source material: PBMCs. The receptor's source is a human donor in good health.

The CDR3 sequence is CATKTGDSYGYTF. The CDR3 DNA sequence: TGCGCCACCAAGACAGGGGATAGCTATGGCTACACCTTC. The chain has TRBV5-1 and TRBJ1-2, with 8 bases identical to TRBD1. The CDR3 extends over 13 amino acids. Germline V gene lookup returns CDR1 SGHRS and CDR2 YFSETQ. The V and J ends lost 9 bases and 4 bases, in that order; junction bases with no gene match: 8.